The 6 T cell receptor beta chains below come from one sample, sequenced in a study of cytomegalovirus exposure and HLA in healthy donors (dated by TCRdb to the late 2010s). The library was obtained by the immunoSEQ multiplex PCR assay. A mixture of 60 forward primers for TCR Vbeta segments and 13 reverse primers for TCR Jbeta segments was used in the multiplex PCR. Imported from immuneACCESS, the table was reduced by TCRdb to in-frame sequences with V and J called. These copies leave out some clones; in studies compared against another copy, an unresolved V gene accounts for under half, and the cause of the remainder is not known. A total of 45,000 to 65,000 clones appear in this sample, about three quarters of them only once. The top ten clones comprise roughly 2.9% of the sample. Sequencing used PBMCs. The source of these receptors is a man aged 18 to 30 in good health and CMV-seronegative.

This chain links TRBV6-6 with TRBJ1-1, with 10 bases that match TRBD1. From germline, CDR1 is MNHNY and CDR2 SVGAGI (reference sequence). With 2 bases clipped from V and 4 bases from J, the junction kept 4 bases outside the gene matches. The CDR3 loop spans 15 amino acids. Written as DNA, the CDR3 is TGTGCCAGCAGTTACCCGGGACAGGGGAGCACTGAAGCTTTCTTT. Translating it yields CASSYPGQGSTEAFF.

The V call is TRBV6-5, the J call TRBJ1-5; D not resolved. The germline CDR1 and CDR2 sequences are MNHEY and SVGAGI. The CDR3 covers 14 residues. Trimming pared 4 bases from V and 2 bases from J, leaving 9 bases between. The CDR3: CASSFSEGNQPQHF. The CDR3 nucleotides read TGTGCCAGCAGTTTCTCGGAGGGCAATCAGCCCCAGCATTTT.

The rearrangement links TRBV4-2 to TRBJ2-1, with D possibly matching TRBD2 (5 bases). Trimming left V 1 base short and J 0 bases short, with 13 bases between. The CDR3 loop spans 17 amino acids. From germline, CDR1 is LGHNA and CDR2 YNFKEQ. CDR3 coding DNA: TGTGCCAGCAGCCAAGTGGCCAGCGGTTTCTCCTACAATGAGCAGTTCTTC. Translated: CASSQVASGFSYNEQFF.

The chain joins TRBV4-1 to TRBJ2-7; no clear D. With 0 bases removed from V and 2 bases from J, the gap between germline ends came to 11 bases. The CDR3 covers 15 residues. Germline-derived CDR1 and CDR2 are MGHRA and YSYEKL. CDR3 sequence reads: CASSQDRLEPYEQYF. CDR3 coding DNA: TGCGCCAGCAGCCAAGATCGATTAGAACCCTACGAGCAGTACTTC.

The V and J genes are TRBV6-5 and TRBJ2-7; no reliable D call. Germline V gives CDR1 MNHEY, CDR2 SVGAGI. The CDR3 extends over 13 amino acids. V was trimmed by 0 bases and J by 6 bases, leaving 9 bases between them. The CDR3 protein is CASSYSNGGEQYF. In nucleotides, the CDR3 is TGTGCCAGCAGTTACTCGAACGGTGGCGAGCAGTACTTC.

The CDR3 sequence is CASSPGYSGANVLTF. CDR3 DNA: TGTGCCAGCAGTCCAGGATACTCTGGGGCCAACGTCCTGACTTTC. J is TRBJ2-6 and V is TRBV6-4, with D uncertain. Per germline, CDR1 MRHNA and CDR2 SNTAGT. The CDR3 has 15 residues. Trimming removed 5 bases from V and 0 bases from J, with 8 bases in between.